The clone carrying this T cell receptor beta chain was seen only once. As yet, its antigen is unknown. These data come from a study of shared clonotypes between healthy human individuals. About the research overall: Used for every donor were three CD4 naive, three CD4 memory, two CD8 naive and one CD8 memory plate.

V lost 7 bases and J 0 bases, leaving 9 bases between the germline ends. The length of the CDR3 is 13 residues. Germline CDR1 SQVTM, CDR2 ANQGSEA. Deep was the level used in running the assay. Clones were read by immunoSEQ multiplex PCR, and TCRdb kept only the in-frame ones, dropping some. The sample lists approximately 1.5 million clones; approximately 98.5% were seen once. General observations from the study: Among non-shared clonotypes, generation probabilities were lower than among those shared by all four donors.

The V call is TRBV29-1, the J call TRBJ2-2, with a possible D match to TRBD2 (6 bases). This clonotype originated in a young man in good health. The sample taken for sequencing was naive CD4+ T cells sorted from blood. Regarding subset: CD45RA+ positively selected. The CDR3 region is CSARTTNTGELFF. CDR3 sequence (DNA): TGCAGCGCCCGGACTACGAACACCGGGGAGCTGTTTTTT.